This T cell receptor beta chain derives from a study of shared clonotypes between healthy human individuals. Study results and caveats: A handful of donors showed sharing of approximately 4.7% of naive CD4 clonotypes.

This clone was seen more than once but under ten times. What it recognizes is unknown. The CDR3 has 14 residues. The V gene lost 4 bases and the J gene lost 1 base, with 13 bases spanning the gap. Germline assignment: CDR1 GTSNPN and CDR2 SVGIG (reference sequence). The authors distributed each subset's genomic DNA evenly over several immunoSEQ plates. Libraries were prepared by immunoSEQ multiplex PCR; TCRdb keeps only in-frame clonotypes and omits some of them. This repertoire shows roughly 1 million clones, about 84% found once; its top ten account for approximately 0.56%. The receptor was isolated from a man aged 18 to 29 in good health. Some clones in this sample may be carry-over from other donors' samples. Source material: memory CD4+ T cells from PBMCs. Subset in this sample: CD45RA-negative fraction. V and J are TRBV30 and TRBJ1-1, with a tentative D call TRBD1 (5 bases). CDR3 sequence (DNA): TGTGCCTGGAATGATCGGAGGGGGAACACTGAAGCTTTCTTT. Its protein is CAWNDRRGNTEAFF.